What follows are 7 T cell receptor beta chains derived from one specimen sequenced in a study of T-cell reconstitution after alpha-beta-depleted transplantation in children (dated by TCRdb to about 2016). Preparation of the library involved PCR. The instrument was an Illumina HiSeq 2500. Molecular barcoding was employed in the preparation of TCR libraries, with unique molecular identifiers being used to normalize TCRbeta repertoire quantification. TCRdb cleaned the public reads at Q25 with fastp, built clones with MiXCR and kept in-frame beta chains. Each entry merges the rows of one CDR3 protein and shows their most common DNA and genes. This sample lists about a million distinct CDR3 sequences; about 31% were detected once. Roughly 28% of the sample belongs to the ten largest clones. The treatment or condition label of this sample denotes: allogeneic hematopoietic cell transplantation with graft depleted of TCRalphabeta T cells and CD19 B cells.

The sequenced sample was PBMCs, mostly from graft donor cells, obtained 360 days after TCRalphabeta/CD19-depleted stem cell transplant. These receptors all stem from a boy under two years old who had a stem cell transplant for SCID, so the T cells may come from the graft donor.

V is TRBV4-1 and J is TRBJ1-5, with TRBD1 matching 8 bases. The CDR3 is 16 residues long. From germline, CDR1 is MGHRA and CDR2 YSYEKL. V was clipped by 4 bases and J by 2 bases; unmatched bases: 7. The CDR3 DNA follows: TGCGCCAGCAGCCCTTGGGGACAGGAGGGCAATCAGCCCCAGCATTTT. Protein sequence: CASSPWGQEGNQPQHF.

This clonotype was recorded a few times. The chain carries TRBV9 and TRBJ2-2; 8 positions match TRBD1. Trimming took 4 bases from V and 3 from J; bases not matched to a gene: 8. This CDR3 is 16 amino acids long. The germline V gene has CDR1 SGDLS and CDR2 YYNGEE. The CDR3 reads CASSPRTGKDTGELFF. Here the CDR3 DNA reads TGTGCCAGCAGCCCCCGGACAGGGAAAGACACCGGGGAGCTGTTTTTT.

The chain uses TRBV10-3 and TRBJ2-2; D uncertain. V lost 8 bases, J lost 5 bases, and 6 bases lay in between. The CDR3 has 11 residues. CDR1 is ENHRY, CDR2 SYGVKD, per germline. The CDR3 region is CAIGETGELFF. The CDR3, as DNA: TGTGCCATCGGGGAAACCGGGGAGCTGTTTTTT.

This clonotype appeared a single time. The chain joins TRBV20-1 to TRBJ2-4; D assignment may be TRBD1 or TRBD2 (7 bases each). The CDR3 length is 20 residues. Germline loops: CDR1 DFQATT, CDR2 SNEGSKA (reference sequence). The V end was cut by 0 bases, the J end by 0 bases, with 24 bases between. CDR3 sequence: CSARDPRPGGAALAKNIQYF. The CDR3 region has the DNA TGCAGTGCTAGAGACCCGCGCCCAGGGGGGGCCGCTTTAGCCAAAAACATTCAGTACTTC.

This clonotype came up a few times. The chain carries TRBV3-1 and TRBJ2-3; D unresolved. The CDR3 runs 14 residues. V gave up 7 bases and J gave up 1 base, with 12 bases separating them. Germline assignment: CDR1 LGHDT and CDR2 YNNKEL (reference sequence). CDR3 in DNA: TGTGCCAGCAAACGGTCCATCGGCACAGATACGCAGTATTTT. Its protein is CASKRSIGTDTQYF.

This clonotype was detected only a few times. The chain links TRBV18 to TRBJ2-3, with TRBD2 matching 8 bases. The CDR3 has 17 amino acids. The germline CDR1 and CDR2 sequences are KGHSH and LQKENI. V trimming: 3 bases; J trimming: 1 base; junction bases outside the gene matches: 9. Here the CDR3 reads CASSPYWASGRTDTQYF. DNA of the CDR3: TGTGCCAGCTCACCTTATTGGGCTAGCGGGCGCACAGATACGCAGTATTTT.

There are a few counts of this clonotype. This sequence joins TRBV6-5 and TRBJ2-1; a possible D gene is TRBD2 (6 bases). Trimming pared 2 bases from V and 3 bases from J, leaving 8 bases between. CDR1 is MNHEY, CDR2 SVGAGI, per germline. This CDR3 region has 14 residues. The CDR3 loop reads CASSYVGGYNEQFF. CDR3 coding DNA: TGTGCCAGCAGTTACGTGGGGGGCTACAATGAGCAGTTCTTC.